The clone carrying this T cell receptor beta chain appeared a single time. Original processing methods: Estimated nucleated cell counts came from reference gene primer amplification. Assay used: immunoSEQ multiplex PCR; TCRdb lists only in-frame clones, some missing. V, J and clone size were drawn from that table, and D and trimming were deduced from the DNA. The top ten clones hold approximately 14% of a sample with approximately 90,000 clones, 55% to 75% of them seen once. The sample originates from a study of blood T cell repertoires in COVID-19. Study in general: The United States, Italy and Spain provided the acute and convalescent COVID-19 samples. Sources were T cells, B-cell-depleted T cells, or PBMCs; the material itself was cDNA or gDNA.

Trimming pared 1 base from V and 2 bases from J, leaving 21 bases between. Germline-derived CDR1 and CDR2 are LGHDT and YNNKEL (reference sequence). The CDR3 runs to 19 residues. The TCR was taken from a woman of 80 years or more with acute or convalescent COVID-19. The specimen was peripheral blood. The rearrangement uses TRBV3-1 (or the pseudogene TRBV3-2) and TRBJ2-1, with D possibly matching TRBD1 (6 bases). The CDR3 nucleotides read TGTGCCAGCAGCCAAGGACGGTTGGGGGCCGTCACGGCCTACAATGAGCAGTTCTTC. Translation: CASSQGRLGAVTAYNEQFF.